The clone carrying this TCR beta chain was detected many times. As yet, its antigen is unknown. Unique molecular identifiers tagged individual cDNA molecules. TCRdb re-analysed the 5' RACE reads in MiXCR, keeping a single row per CDR3 protein. Of 50,000 to 75,000 distinct CDR3 sequences in the sample, approximately 8.8% were seen once. This record belongs to a study of early T cells in non-severe SARS-CoV-2 infection. The wider study: RNA in bulk from unsorted whole blood was sequenced, and chains were unpaired. Study conclusions and caveats: The study's VDJdb matching favored anti-spike CD8 responses and missed private and CD4 specificities.

Trimming removed 4 bases from V and 2 bases from J; junction bases left unmatched: 8. The CDR3 runs 18 residues. Germline-derived CDR1 and CDR2 are SGHAT and FQNNGV. The receptor was isolated from an adult who was a healthcare worker with PCR-confirmed SARS-CoV-2 infection or an uninfected control (not recorded which). The chain combines TRBV11-2 with TRBJ2-1; 13 bases match TRBD2. This sample comprised whole blood, obtained at baseline. CDR3 nucleotides: TGTGCCAGCAGCTCTCGGACTAGCGGGAGTTTCGCCTACAATGAGCAGTTCTTC. Protein product: CASSSRTSGSFAYNEQFF.